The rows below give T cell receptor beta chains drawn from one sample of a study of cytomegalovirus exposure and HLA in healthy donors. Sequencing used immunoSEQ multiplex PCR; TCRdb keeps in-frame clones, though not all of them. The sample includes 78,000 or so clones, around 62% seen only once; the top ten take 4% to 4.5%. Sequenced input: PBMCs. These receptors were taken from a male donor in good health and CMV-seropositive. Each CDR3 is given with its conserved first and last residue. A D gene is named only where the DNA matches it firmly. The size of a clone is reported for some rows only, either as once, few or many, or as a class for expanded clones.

CASSRDLLDTQYF | TGTGCCAGCAGCCGAGACTTGTTAGATACGCAGTATTTT | TRBJ2-3 | . | . | TRBV6-6
CASSKSPLQGGNQPQHF | TGTGCCAGCAGCAAGTCCCCCCTACAGGGGGGAAATCAGCCCCAGCATTTT | TRBJ1-5 | TRBD1 | once | TRBV7-6
CASSPMVQGIGELFF | TGCGCCAGCAGCCCCATGGTGCAGGGGATCGGGGAGCTGTTTTTT | TRBJ2-2 | . | . | TRBV4-1
CASSGLAPETQYF | TGCGCCAGCAGTGGACTAGCACCAGAGACCCAGTACTTC | TRBJ2-5 | TRBD2 | . | TRBV10-2
CASSRRQANSPLHF | TGTGCCAGCAGTCGGAGACAGGCTAATTCACCCCTCCACTTT | TRBJ1-6 | . | few | TRBV14
CASRQGSQPQHF | TGTGCCAGCAGGCAGGGGAGCCAGCCCCAGCATTTT | TRBJ1-5 | . | . | TRBV28
CASSFGQGNQPQHF | TGTGCCAGCAGCTTTGGACAGGGAAATCAGCCCCAGCATTTT | TRBJ1-5 | TRBD1 | . | TRBV5-4
CASSPRRTEAFF | TGTGCCAGCAGCCCCAGGAGGACTGAAGCTTTCTTT | TRBJ1-1 | . | few | TRBV6-6
CASLQGVILSGANVLTF | TGTGCCAGCCTCCAAGGGGTGATACTCTCTGGGGCCAACGTCCTGACTTTC | TRBJ2-6 | . | . | TRBV2
CASSLASASSYEQYF | TGTGCCAGCAGCTTAGCTAGCGCGAGCTCCTACGAGCAGTACTTC | TRBJ2-7 | . | few | TRBV7-8
CASSLGGSSLGTEAFF | TGTGCCAGCAGCTTGGGAGGGTCTTCGTTGGGCACTGAAGCTTTCTTT | TRBJ1-1 | . | . | TRBV5-4
CASRWGVLNTEAFF | TGTGCCAGCCGCTGGGGGGTGTTGAACACTGAAGCTTTCTTT | TRBJ1-1 | . | . | TRBV19
CASRAGVYTDTQYF | TGTGCCAGCAGAGCAGGGGTTTACACAGATACGCAGTATTTT | TRBJ2-3 | . | few | TRBV2
CASSLGGRGTGELFF | TGTGCCAGCAGTTTAGGCGGGAGGGGGACCGGGGAGCTGTTTTTT | TRBJ2-2 | TRBD2 | . | TRBV27
CASSLQAYEQYF | TGCGCCAGCAGTCTACAGGCTTACGAGCAGTACTTC | TRBJ2-7 | . | few | TRBV10-2
CASRGVGAHNEQFF | TGTGCCAGCAGAGGAGTAGGGGCCCACAATGAGCAGTTCTTC | TRBJ2-1 | . | . | TRBV7-2
CAISGAGGEQFF | TGTGCCATCAGTGGGGCGGGGGGTGAGCAGTTCTTC | TRBJ2-1 | TRBD2 | . | TRBV10-3
CASRLFSGVTGELFF | TGTGCCAGCAGGCTTTTTAGCGGGGTAACCGGGGAGCTGTTTTTT | TRBJ2-2 | TRBD2 | . | TRBV27
CASSPLRGNPYEQYF | TGTGCCAGCAGCCCTTTGCGGGGTAATCCCTACGAGCAGTACTTC | TRBJ2-7 | . | . | TRBV7-2
CASTPSGASYNEQFF | TGTGCCAGTACCCCTAGCGGGGCCTCCTACAATGAGCAGTTCTTC | TRBJ2-1 | TRBD2 | . | TRBV19
CASSSSGRLYEQYF | TGTGCCAGCAGTTCTAGCGGGAGGCTCTACGAGCAGTACTTC | TRBJ2-7 | TRBD2 | . | TRBV7-9
CASSYSRGQPQHF | TGTGCCAGCAGTTACTCCAGAGGTCAGCCCCAGCATTTT | TRBJ1-5 | . | few | TRBV6-5
CAWSPGTGNSPLHF | TGTGCCTGGAGTCCCGGGACAGGGAACTCACCCCTCCACTTT | TRBJ1-6 | TRBD1 | . | TRBV30
CASTLLQGASSTDTQYF | TGTGCCAGCACCCTATTACAGGGGGCAAGTAGCACAGATACGCAGTATTTT | TRBJ2-3 | TRBD1 | . | TRBV28
CASSSSGVYNEQFF | TGTGCCAGCAGCTCTAGCGGGGTGTACAATGAGCAGTTCTTC | TRBJ2-1 | TRBD2 | . | TRBV5-4
CSVEAAGPSSSTDTQYF | TGCAGCGTTGAGGCTGCGGGACCATCTTCTAGCACAGATACGCAGTATTTT | TRBJ2-3 | . | . | TRBV29-1
CASSAYRQGVEAFF | TGTGCCAGCAGCGCTTACCGACAGGGGGTTGAAGCTTTCTTT | TRBJ1-1 | TRBD1 | . | TRBV2
CASSPRDRGYEQYF | TGTGCCAGCAGTCCCCGGGACAGGGGCTACGAGCAGTACTTC | TRBJ2-7 | TRBD1 | few | TRBV6-4
CASSLTGTSGYEQYF | TGTGCCAGCAGCTTGACCGGGACTAGCGGCTACGAGCAGTACTTC | TRBJ2-7 | TRBD2 | . | TRBV5-4
CSVGDSTGELFF | TGCAGCGTTGGGGACAGCACCGGGGAGCTGTTTTTT | TRBJ2-2 | TRBD1 | . | TRBV29-1
CASSLGQNTGELFF | TGTGCCAGCAGCTTAGGGCAGAACACCGGGGAGCTGTTTTTT | TRBJ2-2 | . | few | TRBV7-9
CARQGPVQETPQYF | TGTGCCAGACAGGGGCCGGTTCAAGAGACCCCCCAGTACTTC | TRBJ2-5 | TRBD1 | few | TRBV2
CASSLEPGLNTEAFF | TGTGCCAGCAGCTTGGAGCCAGGATTGAACACTGAAGCTTTCTTT | TRBJ1-1 | . | few | TRBV5-8
CASTQSGPYGYTF | TGTGCCAGCACCCAATCAGGGCCCTATGGCTACACCTTC | TRBJ1-2 | . | . | TRBV7-9
CASSSGMSYEQYF | TGTGCCAGCAGCTCCGGGATGTCCTACGAGCAGTACTTC | TRBJ2-7 | . | . | TRBV7-3
CASSRRRQESSYNEQFF | TGTGCCAGCAGTAGGCGGCGACAGGAGAGCTCCTACAATGAGCAGTTCTTC | TRBJ2-1 | . | . | TRBV25-1
CASSPGTVIYGYTF | TGTGCCAGCAGCCCCGGGACAGTGATCTATGGCTACACCTTC | TRBJ1-2 | TRBD1 | . | TRBV5-4
CASSVMLAGEDEQFF | TGTGCCAGCAGCGTTATGCTAGCGGGAGAGGATGAGCAGTTCTTC | TRBJ2-1 | TRBD2 | . | TRBV9
CASSSHRGRRTEAFF | TGTGCCAGCAGTTCGCACAGGGGGCGCCGGACTGAAGCTTTCTTT | TRBJ1-1 | TRBD1 | . | TRBV28
CASSLARGYGYTF | TGTGCCAGCAGCTTAGCCCGGGGATATGGCTACACCTTC | TRBJ1-2 | . | few | TRBV7-2
CASSPTLTKPNYGYTF | TGTGCCAGTAGCCCGACCCTTACTAAGCCTAACTATGGCTACACCTTC | TRBJ1-2 | . | once | TRBV19